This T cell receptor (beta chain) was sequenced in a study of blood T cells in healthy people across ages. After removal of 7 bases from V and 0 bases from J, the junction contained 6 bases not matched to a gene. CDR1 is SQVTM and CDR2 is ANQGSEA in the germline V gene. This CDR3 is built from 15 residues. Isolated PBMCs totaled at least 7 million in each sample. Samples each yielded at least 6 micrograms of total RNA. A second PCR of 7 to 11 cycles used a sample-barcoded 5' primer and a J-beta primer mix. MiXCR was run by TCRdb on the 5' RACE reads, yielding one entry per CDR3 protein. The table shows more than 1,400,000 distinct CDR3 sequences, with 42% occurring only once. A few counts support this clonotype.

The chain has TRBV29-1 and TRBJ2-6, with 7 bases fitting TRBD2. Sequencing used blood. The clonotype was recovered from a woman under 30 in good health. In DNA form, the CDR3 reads TGCAGCGCTGTGACTAGCCTCTCTGGGGCCAACGTCCTGACTTTC. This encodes CSAVTSLSGANVLTF.